One T cell receptor (beta chain) is described in this entry. Researchers prepared the TCRbeta library using unique molecular identifiers, the study reports. MiXCR, applied by TCRdb to the PCR reads, yields one record per CDR3 protein. The sample lists approximately 98,000 distinct CDR3 sequences, about 6% occurring once. This sample was included in a study of T-cell reconstitution after alpha-beta-depleted transplantation in children. Germline lookup yields CDR1 SGHVS and CDR2 FQNEAQ. This CDR3 spans 17 amino acids. After removal of 7 bases from V and 6 bases from J, the junction contained 13 bases not matched to a gene.

The receptor was derived from a male patient under 10 years old who had a stem cell transplant for acute lymphoblastic leukemia, so the T cells may come from the graft donor. J is TRBJ2-2 and V is TRBV7-8, with 11 bases that match TRBD1. The starting material was PBMCs, mostly from graft donor cells, obtained 360 days after TCRalphabeta/CD19-depleted stem cell transplant. For the CDR3, the DNA is TGTGCCAGCACCGAGTCCGGGACAGGGGGATGGGCCGGGGAGCTGTTTTTT. This codes for CASTESGTGGWAGELFF.